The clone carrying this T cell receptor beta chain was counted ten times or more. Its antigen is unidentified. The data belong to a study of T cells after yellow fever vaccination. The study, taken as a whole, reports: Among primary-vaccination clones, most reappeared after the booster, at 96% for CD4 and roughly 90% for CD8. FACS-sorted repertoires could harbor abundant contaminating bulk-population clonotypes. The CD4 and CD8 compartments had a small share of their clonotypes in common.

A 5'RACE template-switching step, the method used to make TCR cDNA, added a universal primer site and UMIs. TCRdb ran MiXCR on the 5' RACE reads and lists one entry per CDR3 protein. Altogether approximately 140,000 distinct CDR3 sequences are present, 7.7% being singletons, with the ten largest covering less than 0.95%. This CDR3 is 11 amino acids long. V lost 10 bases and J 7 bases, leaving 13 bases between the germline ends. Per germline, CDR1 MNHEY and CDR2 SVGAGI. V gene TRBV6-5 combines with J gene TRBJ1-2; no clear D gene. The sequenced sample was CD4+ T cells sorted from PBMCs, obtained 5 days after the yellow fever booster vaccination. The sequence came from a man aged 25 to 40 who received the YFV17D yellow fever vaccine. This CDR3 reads CATYGSSGYTF. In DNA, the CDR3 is TGTGCCACCTATGGTTCCTCTGGCTACACCTTC.